Shown below are 24 T cell receptor beta chains from a single sample sequenced in a study of spatial heterogeneity in lung cancer. Points from the study as a whole: Within tumors, counts of expanded alpha and beta TCRs tracked tumor mutation counts.

One entry per CDR3 protein, called by TCRdb with MiXCR from the 5' RACE reads. The sample has 100,000 or so distinct CDR3 sequences, nearly 4.5% seen once. Their recognized antigens are unknown. Time point defined: sample taken at primary tumor resection. The source material was lung tumor tissue, sampled at surgery. The receptors here all came from a male donor with early-stage non-small cell lung cancer.

The chain joins TRBV3-1 to TRBJ2-5; a weak D match, TRBD2 (5 bases). CDR3 size: 18 residues. In germline, CDR1 is LGHDT, CDR2 YNNKEL (reference sequence). Deletions cut 0 bases from V and 2 bases from J, with 19 bases between. In nucleotides, the CDR3 is TGTGCCAGCAGCCAAGATATGGGAGTGCCGTACGTACAAGAGACCCAGTACTTC. Its protein is CASSQDMGVPYVQETQYF.

This clonotype has at least ten counts. The gene calls are TRBV3-1 and TRBJ1-1; D ambiguous. The CDR3 covers 14 residues. CDR1 and CDR2 (germline): LGHDT, YNNKEL (reference sequence). V was pared by 1 base and J by 5 bases, with 11 bases between. This CDR3 is CASSQAETRTEAFF. For the CDR3, the DNA is TGTGCCAGCAGCCAAGCGGAAACTCGGACTGAAGCTTTCTTT.

The sample holds a few counts of this clonotype. The rearrangement uses TRBV5-1 and TRBJ2-5, with a weak D call TRBD1 (6 bases). This CDR3 has 14 residues. Trimming shortened V by 4 bases and J by 5 bases, and 15 bases separated the two germline ends. The germline V gene has CDR1 SGHRS and CDR2 YFSETQ. This CDR3 reads CASSPHPGVETQYF. The CDR3 nucleotides are TGCGCCAGCAGCCCTCACCCAGGGGTCGAGACCCAGTACTTC.

Ten or more counts support this clonotype. The chain couples TRBV4-2 to TRBJ2-2; 7 bases agree with TRBD1. The CDR3 totals 18 residues. CDR1 and CDR2 (germline): LGHNA, YNFKEQ. V shed 0 bases, J shed 1 base, and the junction held 8 bases outside the gene matches. In DNA form, the CDR3 reads TGTGCCAGCAGCCAAGAGTACAGGGGTCCGATGAACACCGGGGAGCTGTTTTTT. It codes for CASSQEYRGPMNTGELFF.

This clonotype was seen repeatedly, ten times or more. The gene calls are TRBV6-5 and TRBJ2-3, with D uncertain. Germline loops: CDR1 MNHEY, CDR2 SVGAGI. CDR3 size: 14 residues. Trimming took 3 bases from V and 2 from J, leaving 9 bases between them. CDR3 nucleotide sequence: TGTGCCAGCAGTTATAACCTTCCCACAGATACGCAGTATTTT. The encoded protein is CASSYNLPTDTQYF.

This clonotype was seen at least ten times. The V gene is TRBV29-1, the J gene TRBJ2-1; 7 nucleotides align to TRBD2. The germline V gene encodes CDR1 SQVTM and CDR2 ANQGSEA. CDR3 length: 13 residues. Germline trimming cut 5 bases from V and 4 bases from J; bases unmatched to any gene: 5. In DNA, the CDR3 is TGCAGCGTTCGGCTAGCGGAGTACAATGAGCAGTTCTTC. Protein product: CSVRLAEYNEQFF.

The sample holds many counts of this clonotype. The chain has TRBV3-1 and TRBJ1-6; D remains unclear. V shed 1 base and J shed 13 bases, with 8 bases lying between them. The CDR3 has 12 amino acids. Germline V gives CDR1 LGHDT, CDR2 YNNKEL (reference sequence). CDR3 DNA sequence: TGTGCCAGCAGCCAAGGGCGATTGCCCCTCCACTTT. It is translated as CASSQGRLPLHF.

This clonotype has a count of ten or more. The gene calls are TRBV5-1 and TRBJ2-7; 10 bases match TRBD2. The CDR3 runs to 20 residues. V was clipped by 5 bases and J by 0 bases; unmatched bases: 20. Per the germline V gene, CDR1 is SGHRS and CDR2 is YFSETQ. The CDR3, as DNA: TGCGCCAGCAGTTTTTTCCCGGGTCTAGCGGGAGCTGGGAGCTCCTACGAGCAGTACTTC. It encodes CASSFFPGLAGAGSSYEQYF.

The chain couples TRBV3-1 to TRBJ2-2; 7 nucleotides match TRBD2. J gave up 9 bases and V 4 bases, and 8 bases lay outside the gene matches. Germline assignment: CDR1 LGHDT and CDR2 YNNKEL (reference sequence). The CDR3 has 14 amino acids. The CDR3 protein is CASSPLANAWELFF. The CDR3 bases are TGTGCCAGCAGCCCACTAGCGAATGCCTGGGAGCTGTTTTTT.

This clonotype was picked up many times. This sequence joins TRBV28 and TRBJ1-1; D is undetermined. V dropped 6 bases and J dropped 3 bases, with 8 bases sitting between them. Germline-derived CDR1 and CDR2 are MDHEN and SYDVKM. The CDR3 runs 12 residues. In DNA, the CDR3 is TGTGCCAGCAGCCCATGGGACACTGAAGCTTTCTTT. Its translation: CASSPWDTEAFF.

This clonotype was seen ten or more times. V and J are TRBV28 and TRBJ1-4; no definite D call. The CDR3 has 13 amino acids. Trimming left V 7 bases short and J 4 bases short, with 10 bases between. The germline gives CDR1 MDHEN, CDR2 SYDVKM. As DNA, the CDR3 is TGTGCCAGCAAGGCCCAGAGTAATGAAAAACTGTTTTTT. Protein sequence: CASKAQSNEKLFF.

This clonotype was counted ten times or more. This rearrangement joins TRBV6-5 to TRBJ1-6; TRBD1 might be the D (5 bases). Germline CDR1 reads MNHEY; CDR2 reads SVGAGI. This CDR3 is built from 15 residues. Trimming pared 9 bases from V and 5 bases from J, leaving 17 bases between. The CDR3 loop is CASVRARGDNSPLHF. For the CDR3, the DNA is TGTGCCAGTGTTCGGGCCCGGGGGGATAATTCACCCCTCCACTTT.

This clonotype came up many times. The CDR3 loop is CASSPQDTPPEQYF. In nucleotides, the CDR3 is TGTGCCAGCAGTCCGCAGGATACTCCACCTGAGCAGTACTTC. The J gene is TRBJ2-7, the V gene TRBV28; no definite D call. The CDR3 is 14 residues long. Per germline, CDR1 MDHEN and CDR2 SYDVKM. Trimming stripped 5 bases from V and 7 bases from J, with 18 bases between.

This clonotype was seen ten or more times. The chain joins TRBV5-1 to TRBJ2-3, with 7 bases that match TRBD2. Germline values: CDR1 SGHRS, CDR2 YFSETQ. There are 17 residues in the CDR3. The trim removed 4 bases at V and 2 bases at J, leaving 13 bases unmatched. In nucleotides, the CDR3 is TGCGCCAGCAGCCGGAGTGAGCTAGCGGACTACACAGATACGCAGTATTTT. Its protein is CASSRSELADYTDTQYF.

This clonotype was seen a few times. This rearrangement joins TRBV20-1 to TRBJ2-1; TRBD1 matches at 8 bases. Losses at the gene ends were 6 bases for V and 5 bases for J; bases not matched to a gene: 6. Germline V gene data show CDR1 as DFQATT and CDR2 as SNEGSKA (reference sequence). The CDR3 is made up of 13 amino acids. The CDR3 reads CSAPTGEDNEQFF. The CDR3 DNA reads TGCAGTGCCCCGACAGGGGAGGACAATGAGCAGTTCTTC.

This clonotype was observed at least ten times. The chain is built from TRBV20-1 and TRBJ2-1; D gene ambiguous. The CDR3 runs 16 residues. Germline loops: CDR1 DFQATT, CDR2 SNEGSKA (reference sequence). V lost 3 bases to trimming and J lost 5 bases, with 20 bases between them. The CDR3 DNA reads TGCAGTGCTAGCACCCTTGATCTCCAACCCAACAATGAGCAGTTCTTC. It is translated as CSASTLDLQPNNEQFF.

This clonotype was recorded many times. This rearrangement joins TRBV2 to TRBJ2-7, with 7 bases identical to TRBD1. The CDR3 is 13 amino acids. With V trimmed by 6 bases and J by 2 bases, 4 bases remained unmatched. Germline loops: CDR1 SNHLY, CDR2 FYNNEI. The CDR3 spells CASRWGQTYEQYF. Written as DNA, the CDR3 is TGTGCCAGCAGGTGGGGACAGACCTACGAGCAGTACTTC.

This clonotype showed up just a few times. The chain employs TRBV5-4 and TRBJ1-2; D gene unclear. Germline loops: CDR1 SGHNT, CDR2 YYREEE (reference sequence). The ends were cut back, 1 base at V and 8 bases at J, with 15 bases in the middle. This CDR3 has 14 amino acids. The CDR3 DNA sequence: TGTGCCAGCAGCTTGAAAAGGTCTTTTGAGGGCTACACCTTC. It is translated as CASSLKRSFEGYTF. The full variable domain, rest sourced from reference TRBV5-4 and TRBJ1-2, is ETGVTQSPTHLIKTRGQQVTLRCSSQSGHNTVSWYQQALGQGPQFIFQYYREEENGRGNFPPRFSGLQFPNYSSELNVNALELDDSALYLCASSLKRSFEGYTFGSGTRLTVV.

This clonotype has a count of ten or more. The chain has TRBV5-1 and TRBJ1-2; D might be TRBD1 (6 bases). The CDR3 runs 14 residues. Looked up from germline, CDR1 is SGHRS and CDR2 is YFSETQ. The V end was cut by 0 bases, the J end by 4 bases, with 10 bases between. As DNA, the CDR3 is TGCGCCAGCAGCTTGGGGGACACTATCTATGGCTACACCTTC. This codes for CASSLGDTIYGYTF. The variable domain in full, completed from reference TRBV5-1 and TRBJ1-2, reads KAGVTQTPRYLIKTRGQQVTLSCSPISGHRSVSWYQQTPGQGLQFLFEYFSETQRNKGNFPGRFSGRQFSNSRSEMNVSTLELGDSALYLCASSLGDTIYGYTFGSGTRLTVV.

The chain employs TRBV7-9 and TRBJ2-7; 10 positions agree with TRBD1. CDR1 and CDR2 (germline): SEHNR, FQNEAQ (reference sequence). The V gene end was trimmed by 5 bases and the J gene end by 1 base; junction bases not matched to a gene: 8. The CDR3 runs 16 residues. CDR3 nucleotide sequence: TGTGCCAGCAGCCTCCCCCCGGGACAGGGGTCCTACGAGCAGTACTTC. Protein product: CASSLPPGQGSYEQYF. Full variable domain (missing parts from reference TRBV7-9 and TRBJ2-7): DTGVSQNPRHKITKRGQNVTFRCDPISEHNRLYWYRQTLGQGPEFLTYFQNEAQLEKSRLLSDRFSAERPKGSFSTLEIQRTEQGDSAMYLCASSLPPGQGSYEQYFGPGTRLTVT.

This clonotype was seen at least ten times. The chain uses TRBV20-1 and TRBJ1-1; D unresolved. The CDR3 loop spans 13 amino acids. V lost 1 base and J 5 bases, leaving 11 bases between the germline ends. Germline CDR1 is DFQATT and CDR2 is SNEGSKA (reference sequence). CDR3 loop: CSARVAGGTEAFF. The CDR3 nucleotides read TGCAGTGCTAGAGTCGCCGGCGGGACTGAAGCTTTCTTT.

This clonotype was picked up many times. The J gene is TRBJ2-5, the V gene TRBV6-5; TRBD2 matches at 7 bases. This CDR3 has 13 residues. With 6 bases clipped from V and 3 bases from J, the junction kept 4 bases outside the gene matches. CDR1 is MNHEY, CDR2 SVGAGI, per germline. In DNA form, the CDR3 reads TGTGCCAGCAGAAACAGCGGGAAAGAGACCCAGTACTTC. Translation: CASRNSGKETQYF.

This clonotype was seen repeatedly, ten times or more. The chain recombines TRBV3-1 with TRBJ1-1, with TRBD1 matching over 10 bases. From germline, CDR1 is LGHDT and CDR2 YNNKEL (reference sequence). V shed 5 bases, J shed 3 bases, and the junction held 6 bases outside the gene matches. This CDR3 comprises 15 residues. The CDR3 here is CASSLSGTGDTEAFF. The CDR3 DNA reads TGTGCCAGCAGCTTGTCCGGGACAGGGGACACTGAAGCTTTCTTT.

This clonotype was seen more than once but under ten times. The genes are TRBV4-1 and TRBJ2-2, with a possible D match to TRBD2 (5 bases). Germline V gives CDR1 MGHRA, CDR2 YSYEKL. This CDR3 has 16 amino acids. V was trimmed by 1 base and J by 6 bases, leaving 15 bases between them. The CDR3 nucleotides are TGCGCCAGCAGCCAAGTCAGAGGACTTATTCCCGGGGAGCTGTTTTTT. Its protein is CASSQVRGLIPGELFF.